The clone carrying this TCR beta chain was detected many times. What it binds is not known. CDR1 is MDHEN, CDR2 SYDVKM, per germline. V was clipped by 1 base and J by 2 bases; unmatched bases: 2. The CDR3 has 15 residues. These data come from a study of CD8 T cells in ankylosing spondylitis. General study results and limits: Among TCR beta sequences, a motif of eight highly homologous variants appeared characteristic of ankylosing spondylitis blood. Reportedly, significant enrichment of disease-linked clones occurred in matched ankylosing spondylitis synovial fluid. Disease-associated clones were CD8+ and fairly uncommon in peripheral blood.

TCRdb processed the 5' RACE reads anew with MiXCR; each CDR3 protein has one entry. The sample lists roughly 120,000 distinct CDR3 sequences; around 7% were seen once. Material for sequencing was blood, either unsorted or a sorted T cell fraction (not recorded which). The chain links TRBV28 to TRBJ2-7; 10 bases match TRBD2. The sequence came from a male donor with ankylosing spondylitis or in good health (not recorded which). This CDR3 reads CASSLYLAGAYEQYF. DNA for the CDR3: TGTGCCAGCAGTTTATACCTAGCGGGAGCCTACGAGCAGTACTTC.